The next 26 T cell receptor beta chains were all read from a single sample in a study of OX40 agonist ivuxolimab in advanced cancers. Sequenced by immunoSEQ multiplex PCR; TCRdb stores in-frame clones only, minus some. The table has tens of thousands of clones, 75% to 90% seen once. Source: CD4+ or CD8+ T cells sorted from blood, taken in a trial of the OX40 agonist ivuxolimab. The receptors originated from an adult with an advanced solid tumor such as melanoma, head and neck, liver or kidney cancer.

The rearrangement uses TRBV28 and TRBJ2-5; perhaps TRBD2 as D (6 bases). Trimming pared 2 bases from V and 5 bases from J, leaving 12 bases between. Looked up from germline, CDR1 is MDHEN and CDR2 is SYDVKM. This CDR3 is built from 14 residues. CDR3 coding DNA: TGTGCCAGCAGTTTAGAGGGTGCGGGGGAGACCCAGTACTTC. Translating gives CASSLEGAGETQYF.

This clone was seen just once. J is TRBJ2-1 and V is TRBV4-2; D not resolved. Germline V gene data show CDR1 as LGHNA and CDR2 as YNFKEQ. V lost 3 bases and J lost 7, with 7 bases in between. The CDR3 spans 12 residues. Written as DNA, the CDR3 is TGTGCCAGCAGCCATCCCAATAATGAGCAGTTCTTC. Its protein is CASSHPNNEQFF.

The V and J genes are TRBV7-9 and TRBJ1-2, with 9 nucleotides matching TRBD1. The CDR3 loop spans 13 amino acids. With V trimmed by 5 bases and J by 8 bases, 6 bases remained unmatched. The germline V gene encodes CDR1 SEHNR and CDR2 FQNEAQ (reference sequence). The CDR3 sequence: CASSPGQGWGYTF. CDR3 nucleotide sequence: TGTGCCAGCAGCCCAGGACAGGGGTGGGGCTACACCTTC. Full variable domain (missing parts from reference TRBV7-9 and TRBJ1-2): DTGVSQNPRHKITKRGQNVTFRCDPISEHNRLYWYRQTLGQGPEFLTYFQNEAQLEKSRLLSDRFSAERPKGSFSTLEIQRTEQGDSAMYLCASSPGQGWGYTFGSGTRLTVV.

V gene TRBV19 combines with J gene TRBJ2-6; D unclear. The germline V gene encodes CDR1 LNHDA and CDR2 SQIVND (reference sequence). Trimming left V 7 bases short and J 2 bases short, with 9 bases between. The CDR3 runs 14 residues. CDR3 residues: CASTTGAGANVLTF. The CDR3 DNA sequence: TGTGCCAGTACCACTGGGGCTGGGGCCAACGTCCTGACTTTC.

The chain employs TRBV4-2 and TRBJ1-2; D is perhaps TRBD1 (6 bases). Trimming left V 0 bases short and J 4 bases short, with 12 bases between. Looked up from germline, CDR1 is LGHNA and CDR2 is YNFKEQ. The CDR3 contains 15 residues. Here the CDR3 DNA reads TGTGCCAGCAGCCAAGAGGGAGACAGGTTCTATGGCTACACCTTC. Translating it yields CASSQEGDRFYGYTF.

This clone was counted only a few times. The genes are TRBV4-1 and TRBJ1-1; D unclear. The CDR3 loop spans 14 amino acids. Trimming shortened V by 3 bases and J by 1 base, and 9 bases separated the two germline ends. Germline values: CDR1 MGHRA, CDR2 YSYEKL. The CDR3 spells CASSQQNKNTEAFF. The DNA of the CDR3 is TGCGCCAGCAGCCAGCAGAACAAGAACACTGAAGCTTTCTTT.

The rearrangement uses TRBV7-9 and TRBJ2-7, with TRBD2 matching 10 bases. Trimming cost V 6 bases and J 0 bases; bases outside gene matches: 8. This CDR3 is 16 amino acids long. The germline gives CDR1 SEHNR, CDR2 FQNEAQ (reference sequence). CDR3 protein: CASSYGLAASSYEQYF. As DNA, the CDR3 is TGTGCCAGCAGTTATGGACTAGCGGCCAGCTCCTACGAGCAGTACTTC. Variable domain in full (rest from reference TRBV7-9 and TRBJ2-7): DTGVSQNPRHKITKRGQNVTFRCDPISEHNRLYWYRQTLGQGPEFLTYFQNEAQLEKSRLLSDRFSAERPKGSFSTLEIQRTEQGDSAMYLCASSYGLAASSYEQYFGPGTRLTVT.

The chain is built from TRBV2 and TRBJ1-2; TRBD1 agrees at 7 bases. The CDR3 has 13 amino acids. The V gene end was trimmed by 7 bases and the J gene end by 4 bases; junction bases not matched to a gene: 6. The germline V gene encodes CDR1 SNHLY and CDR2 FYNNEI. CDR3 amino acids: CASNRQGIYGYTF. The CDR3 coding sequence is TGTGCCAGCAACAGACAGGGAATCTATGGCTACACCTTC.

This clone was seen only once. The chain uses TRBV9 and TRBJ2-3, with 7 bases aligning to TRBD1. CDR1 is SGDLS and CDR2 is YYNGEE in the germline V gene. With 0 bases clipped from V and 4 bases from J, the junction kept 5 bases outside the gene matches. This CDR3 region has 15 residues. The CDR3 DNA reads as TGTGCCAGCAGCGTAGAGGGGGCGTCCCCAGATACGCAGTATTTT. Translation gives CASSVEGASPDTQYF.

V gene TRBV7-2 combines with J gene TRBJ1-2; 7 bases map to TRBD1. The CDR3 consists of 16 residues. Unmatched junction bases numbered 6, after V lost 2 bases and J lost 0 bases. CDR1 and CDR2 (germline): SGHTA, FQGNSA. This CDR3 is CASSLNRGRANYGYTF. The CDR3 DNA follows: TGTGCCAGCAGCTTAAACAGGGGCAGGGCTAACTATGGCTACACCTTC.

V and J are TRBV19 and TRBJ1-5; no clear D gene. The CDR3 length is 13 residues. Trimming removed 4 bases from V and 3 bases from J, with 7 bases in between. CDR1 LNHDA and CDR2 SQIVND come from the germline V gene (reference sequence). DNA for the CDR3: TGTGCCAGTAGTAACCATCCCAATCAGCCCCAGCATTTT. Its translation: CASSNHPNQPQHF.

The chain is built from TRBV5-1 and TRBJ2-3; 12 bases match TRBD2. The CDR3 extends over 16 amino acids. CDR1 and CDR2 from the germline V gene are SGHRS and YFSETQ. Trimming took 5 bases from V and 4 from J; bases not matched to a gene: 8. The CDR3 DNA follows: TGCGCCAGCAGAAGACTAGCGGGAGATGCGGCAGATACGCAGTATTTT. Its protein is CASRRLAGDAADTQYF. The full variable domain, completed using reference TRBV5-1 and TRBJ2-3, is KAGVTQTPRYLIKTRGQQVTLSCSPISGHRSVSWYQQTPGQGLQFLFEYFSETQRNKGNFPGRFSGRQFSNSRSEMNVSTLELGDSALYLCASRRLAGDAADTQYFGPGTRLTVL.

This chain joins TRBV28 and TRBJ1-1; TRBD1 matches at 8 bases. There are 16 residues in the CDR3. J gave up 2 bases and V 8 bases, and 13 bases lay outside the gene matches. CDR1 is MDHEN, CDR2 SYDVKM, per germline. The CDR3 DNA is TGTGCCAGCTACTTAACAGGGACAGGATCAAACACTGAAGCTTTCTTT. This sequence encodes CASYLTGTGSNTEAFF. Combining the CDR3 with reference TRBV28 and TRBJ1-1 gives the whole variable domain DVKVTQSSRYLVKRTGEKVFLECVQDMDHENMFWYRQDPGLGLRLIYFSYDVKMKEKGDIPEGYSVSREKKERFSLILESASTNQTSMYLCASYLTGTGSNTEAFFGQGTRLTVV.

This rearrangement joins TRBV2 to TRBJ1-3; D not resolved. Trimming stripped 3 bases from V and 1 base from J, with 4 bases between. The CDR3 is 13 residues long. From germline, CDR1 is SNHLY and CDR2 FYNNEI. CDR3 sequence: CASSDRSGNTIYF. The CDR3 nucleotides are TGTGCCAGCAGTGACAGGTCTGGAAACACCATATATTTT.

The chain uses TRBV28 and TRBJ1-2; 10 bases are a match to TRBD1. The CDR3 contains 18 residues. Germline trimming cut 4 bases from V and 0 bases from J; bases unmatched to any gene: 11. Germline CDR1 MDHEN, CDR2 SYDVKM. The CDR3 reads CASSSVRDRGLTNYGYTF. The CDR3 DNA reads as TGTGCCAGCAGTTCCGTCCGGGACAGGGGTCTCACTAACTATGGCTACACCTTC.

The chain employs TRBV28 and TRBJ2-7; D gene ambiguous. Germline V gene data show CDR1 as MDHEN and CDR2 as SYDVKM. V shed 10 bases and J shed 5 bases, with 21 bases lying between them. The CDR3 is made up of 14 amino acids. This CDR3 is CATYPMPVGHEQYF. CDR3 DNA: TGTGCCACCTACCCGATGCCCGTTGGGCACGAGCAGTACTTC.

The table lists this clone with a count of one. The chain links TRBV29-1 to TRBJ2-3, with D perhaps matching TRBD1 or TRBD2 (5 bases each). The germline V gene has CDR1 SQVTM and CDR2 ANQGSEA. CDR3 length: 15 residues. V shed 3 bases and J shed 4 bases, with 17 bases lying between them. CDR3 protein: CSVEGVKTAPDTQYF. The DNA for the CDR3 is TGCAGCGTTGAGGGGGTAAAGACAGCGCCAGATACGCAGTATTTT.

This chain connects TRBV9 to TRBJ1-3; D remains ambiguous. CDR3 length equals 14 residues. V was pared by 3 bases and J by 4 bases, with 11 bases between. The germline CDR1 and CDR2 sequences are SGDLS and YYNGEE. The CDR3 nucleotides read TGTGCCAGCAGCGGGATGGCTGGGGGAAACACCATATATTTT. Translated, it gives CASSGMAGGNTIYF.

The chain couples TRBV10-1 to TRBJ2-7; D not certain. The ends were cut back, 5 bases at V and 7 bases at J, with 12 bases in the middle. Germline V CDR1 and CDR2: WNHNN, SYGVQD (reference sequence). The CDR3 totals 12 residues. CDR3 sequence reads: CASSRLGSEQYF. The CDR3 region has the DNA TGCGCCAGCAGTAGGCTAGGATCGGAGCAGTACTTC.

The CDR3 sequence: CASSPSSVEADTQYF. For the CDR3, the DNA is TGCGCCAGCAGCCCTTCTAGCGTTGAGGCAGATACGCAGTATTTT. V gene TRBV5-1 combines with J gene TRBJ2-3, with a possible D match to TRBD2 (6 bases). In germline, CDR1 is SGHRS, CDR2 YFSETQ. Trimming left V 4 bases short and J 4 bases short, with 16 bases between. This CDR3 region has 15 residues.

The rearrangement uses TRBV7-9 and TRBJ1-2, with D uncertain. This CDR3 has 14 amino acids. Between the trimmed V and J ends, which lost 2 bases and 4 bases, there was a span of 11 bases. Looked up from germline, CDR1 is SEHNR and CDR2 is FQNEAQ (reference sequence). The chain's CDR3 is CASSLRRELYGYTF. CDR3 bases: TGTGCCAGCAGCTTAAGGAGGGAGCTCTATGGCTACACCTTC.

The chain recombines TRBV4-1 with TRBJ2-5, with D perhaps given as TRBD1 or TRBD2 (6 bases each). This CDR3 is 14 amino acids long. Germline V gives CDR1 MGHRA, CDR2 YSYEKL. The V end was cut by 6 bases, the J end by 1 base, with 12 bases between. The CDR3 is CASSQWGAQETQYF. CDR3 DNA sequence: TGCGCCAGCAGTCAGTGGGGGGCCCAAGAGACCCAGTACTTC.

The chain recombines TRBV5-1 with TRBJ1-1; D is possibly TRBD1 (5 bases). This CDR3 is 13 amino acids long. V lost 2 bases and J 0 bases, leaving 5 bases between the germline ends. The germline V gene has CDR1 SGHRS and CDR2 YFSETQ. In DNA form, the CDR3 reads TGCGCCAGCAGCTTAGGGGTGAACACTGAAGCTTTCTTT. This gives the protein CASSLGVNTEAFF.

The V gene is TRBV6-1, the J gene TRBJ2-1, with D perhaps matching TRBD1 (7 bases). The CDR3 loop spans 13 amino acids. Germline lookup yields CDR1 MNHNS and CDR2 SASEGT. V was clipped by 10 bases and J by 8 bases, with 18 bases between them. CDR3 amino acids: CAILIPGGHEQFF. The CDR3 DNA is TGTGCCATCCTCATCCCAGGGGGGCATGAGCAGTTCTTC.

The chain carries TRBV11-2 and TRBJ2-5; a weak D match, TRBD2 (5 bases). The CDR3 loop spans 15 amino acids. Germline loops: CDR1 SGHAT, CDR2 FQNNGV. V was clipped by 4 bases and J by 0 bases, with 12 bases between them. CDR3: CASSSPRGYQETQYF. In nucleotides, the CDR3 is TGTGCCAGCAGCTCCCCCCGAGGGTACCAAGAGACCCAGTACTTC. The full variable domain, completed using reference TRBV11-2 and TRBJ2-5, is EAGVAQSPRYKIIEKRQSVAFWCNPISGHATLYWYQQILGQGPKLLIQFQNNGVVDDSQLPKDRFSAERLKGVDSTLKIQPAKLEDSAVYLCASSSPRGYQETQYFGPGTRLLVL.

This chain connects TRBV6-5 to TRBJ1-1; no firm D call. Germline loops: CDR1 MNHEY, CDR2 SVGAGI. This CDR3 spans 15 amino acids. Trimming shortened V by 1 base and J by 0 bases, and 9 bases separated the two germline ends. The DNA of the CDR3 is TGTGCCAGCAGTTACTTCAACATCTTGAACACTGAAGCTTTCTTT. Protein: CASSYFNILNTEAFF.